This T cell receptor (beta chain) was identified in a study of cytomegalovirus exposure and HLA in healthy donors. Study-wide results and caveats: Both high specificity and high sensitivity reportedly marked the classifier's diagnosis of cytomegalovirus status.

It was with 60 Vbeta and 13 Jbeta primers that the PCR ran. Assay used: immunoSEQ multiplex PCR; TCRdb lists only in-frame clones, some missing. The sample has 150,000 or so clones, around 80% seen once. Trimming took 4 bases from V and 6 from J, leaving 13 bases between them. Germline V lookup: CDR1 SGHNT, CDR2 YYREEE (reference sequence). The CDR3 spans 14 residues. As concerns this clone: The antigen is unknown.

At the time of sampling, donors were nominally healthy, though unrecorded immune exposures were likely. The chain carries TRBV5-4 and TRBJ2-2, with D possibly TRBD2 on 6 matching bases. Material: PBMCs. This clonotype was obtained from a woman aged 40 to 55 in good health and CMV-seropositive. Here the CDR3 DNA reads TGTGCCAGCAGCGGGGGGTCCAGGGCCGGGGAGCTGTTTTTT. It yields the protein CASSGGSRAGELFF. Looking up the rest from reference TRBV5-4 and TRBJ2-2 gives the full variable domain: ETGVTQSPTHLIKTRGQQVTLRCSSQSGHNTVSWYQQALGQGPQFIFQYYREEENGRGNFPPRFSGLQFPNYSSELNVNALELDDSALYLCASSGGSRAGELFFGEGSRLTVL.